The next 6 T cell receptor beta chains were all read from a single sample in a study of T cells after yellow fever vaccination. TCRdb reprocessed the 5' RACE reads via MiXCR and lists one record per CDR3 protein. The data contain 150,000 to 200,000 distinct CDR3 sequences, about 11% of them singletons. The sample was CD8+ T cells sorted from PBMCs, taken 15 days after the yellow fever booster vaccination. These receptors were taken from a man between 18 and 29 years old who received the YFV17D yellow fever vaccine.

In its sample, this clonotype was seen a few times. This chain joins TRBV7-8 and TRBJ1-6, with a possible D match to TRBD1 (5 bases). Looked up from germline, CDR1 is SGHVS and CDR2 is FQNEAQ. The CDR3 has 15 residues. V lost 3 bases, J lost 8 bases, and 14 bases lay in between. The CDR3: CASSFLGAVDSPLHF. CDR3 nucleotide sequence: TGTGCCAGCAGCTTTTTAGGGGCCGTGGATTCACCCCTCCACTTT.

The CDR3 DNA follows: TGCAGTGCTAGTTGGGCGCGCATGGTCCAAGATACGCAGTATTTT. It encodes CSASWARMVQDTQYF. The J gene is TRBJ2-3, the V gene TRBV20-1, with no clear D. Trimming removed 3 bases from V and 5 bases from J, with 18 bases in between. CDR1 DFQATT and CDR2 SNEGSKA come from the germline V gene (reference sequence). The CDR3 covers 15 residues.

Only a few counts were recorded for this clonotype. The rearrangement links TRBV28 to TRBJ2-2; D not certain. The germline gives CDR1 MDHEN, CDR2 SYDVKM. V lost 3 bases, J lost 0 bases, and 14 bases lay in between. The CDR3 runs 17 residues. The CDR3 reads CASSFQYRTANTGELFF. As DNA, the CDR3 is TGTGCCAGCAGTTTCCAATACCGGACCGCGAACACCGGGGAGCTGTTTTTT.

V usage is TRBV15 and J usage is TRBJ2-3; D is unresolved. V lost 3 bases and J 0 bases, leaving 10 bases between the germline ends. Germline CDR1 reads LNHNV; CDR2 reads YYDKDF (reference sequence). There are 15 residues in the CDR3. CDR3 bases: TGTGCCACCAGCAGCCCCGTCATAAGCACAGATACGCAGTATTTT. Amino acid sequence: CATSSPVISTDTQYF.

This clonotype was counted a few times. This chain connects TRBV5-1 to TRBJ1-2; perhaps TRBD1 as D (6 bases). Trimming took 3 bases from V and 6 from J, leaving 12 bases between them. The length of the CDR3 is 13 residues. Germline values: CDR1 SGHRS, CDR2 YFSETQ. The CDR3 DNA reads TGCGCCAGCAGCTACAGGGACTTGGATGGCTACACCTTC. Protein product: CASSYRDLDGYTF.

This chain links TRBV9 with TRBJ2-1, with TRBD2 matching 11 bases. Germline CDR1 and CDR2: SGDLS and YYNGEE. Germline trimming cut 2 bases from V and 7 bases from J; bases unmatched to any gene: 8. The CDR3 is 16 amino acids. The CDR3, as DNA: TGTGCCAGCAGCGTGGACTTACTAGCGGGGGCAAATGAGCAGTTCTTC. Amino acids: CASSVDLLAGANEQFF.